In its sample, the clone carrying this T cell receptor (beta chain) was seen a few times. The antigen remains undetermined. The data were taken from a study of response to subunit inactivated influenza vaccine. General study points: A suggestion made by the authors is that each seasonal influenza vaccination recruits few new T cells.

This CDR3 comprises 10 residues. The germline V and J ends were trimmed by 8 bases and 3 bases, with 4 bases remaining between them. CDR1 and CDR2 from the germline V gene are MGHDK and SYGVNS. TCRdb re-called the RT-PCR reads with MiXCR, one entry per CDR3 protein. The table shows hundreds of thousands of distinct CDR3 sequences, with approximately 12% occurring only once. The chain combines TRBV25-1 with TRBJ2-5; no reliable D call. Sequencing used PBMCs from blood, obtained on the day of vaccination. The TCR comes from a man aged 45-65 years who received an inactivated influenza vaccine. The CDR3 spells CASGEETQYF. As DNA, the CDR3 is TGTGCCAGCGGAGAAGAGACCCAGTACTTC.